The subject of this entry is one T cell receptor beta chain. The record originates from a study of Ad26.COV2.S vaccination and SARS-CoV-2 variants. The wider study: Administration of Ad26.COV2.S was intramuscular, either once or twice 56 days apart.

Treatment defined: over 15 received Ad26.COV2.S at low or high dose, single or two shots; 5 received placebo; per-sample allocation not given. Sample collection was performed on day 63 after the first vaccine or placebo injection. V dropped 1 base and J dropped 3; count of bases not matched to a gene: 2. The CDR3 contains 16 residues. CDR1 and CDR2 (germline): SGHVS, FNYEAQ. Sequencing used immunoSEQ multiplex PCR; TCRdb keeps in-frame clones, though not all of them. The sample yields some 640,000 clones, 89% seen once. Source: peripheral blood, taken in a trial of Ad26.COV2.S vaccine versus placebo. V usage is TRBV7-6 and J usage is TRBJ2-7; 14 bases map to TRBD2. The sequence was obtained from a person between 18 and 65 years old who received the Ad26.COV2.S COVID-19 vaccine or a placebo. The CDR3 nucleotides read TGTGCCAGCAGCTTAGGACTAGCGGGAGGGGGCTACGAGCAGTACTTC. The encoded protein is CASSLGLAGGGYEQYF.